These 4 T cell receptor beta chains originate from one sample sequenced in a study of spatial heterogeneity in lung cancer. Findings of the study overall: Expanded alpha and beta TCR counts within tumors tracked tumor mutation counts.

Their recognized antigens are unknown. TCRdb fed the 5' RACE reads into MiXCR, producing one record per CDR3 protein. The table has about 9,800 distinct CDR3 sequences, about 54% seen once. Indicated time point: sample taken at primary tumor resection. The starting material was lung tumor tissue, obtained at surgery. The receptors stem from a female donor with early-stage non-small cell lung cancer.

Of note for this clonotype: This beta chain is an off-target read within a library intended for alpha chains, so its frequency means little. The CDR3 bases are TGCGCCAGCAGCCAGACAGGGGGCATCAATCAGCCCCAGCATTTT. It is translated as CASSQTGGINQPQHF. The chain employs TRBV5-1 and TRBJ1-5; 10 positions match TRBD1. The CDR3 length is 15 residues. The germline V gene has CDR1 SGHRS and CDR2 YFSETQ. After removal of 4 bases from V and 3 bases from J, the junction contained 4 bases not matched to a gene.

This clonotype came up a few times. This beta chain is a stray sequence in a library constructed for alpha chains; its clone size is not meaningful. This chain joins TRBV6-5 and TRBJ1-5; no clear D gene. Trimming took 0 bases from V and 2 from J, leaving 8 bases between them. Germline loops: CDR1 MNHEY, CDR2 SVGAGI. CDR3 length: 15 amino acids. The CDR3 DNA reads as TGTGCCAGCAGTTACTCGCCCACTGGCAATCAGCCCCAGCATTTT. Encoded protein: CASSYSPTGNQPQHF.

This clonotype was picked up a small number of times. Found in a library prepared for alpha chains, this beta chain is an off-target read, and its abundance has little meaning. CDR3: CASSSKGLGVFEQFF. The CDR3 nucleotides are TGTGCCAGCAGTTCAAAGGGACTAGGAGTTTTTGAGCAGTTCTTC. The rearrangement joins TRBV7-2 to TRBJ2-1, with 8 bases aligning to TRBD2. This CDR3 region has 15 residues. The V and J ends lost 6 bases and 9 bases, in that order; junction bases with no gene match: 13. Germline CDR1 SGHTA, CDR2 FQGNSA. The variable domain in full, with the rest retrieved from reference TRBV7-2 and TRBJ2-1, is GAGVSQSPSNKVTEKGKDVELRCDPISGHTALYWYRQSLGQGLEFLIYFQGNSAPDKSGLPSDRFSAERTGGSVSTLTIQRTQQEDSAVYLCASSSKGLGVFEQFFGPGTRLTVL.

Points on this clonotype: This beta chain represents an off-target read in a library built for alpha chains; its size is of limited meaning. The rearrangement uses TRBV5-1 and TRBJ1-2; D perhaps matches TRBD1 (5 bases). The CDR3 runs 15 residues. V lost 0 bases and J lost 6, with 15 bases in between. CDR1 SGHRS and CDR2 YFSETQ come from the germline V gene. CDR3 coding DNA: TGCGCCAGCAGCTTGGAGGGGCGATCGTCCGATGGCTACACCTTC. It specifies CASSLEGRSSDGYTF.